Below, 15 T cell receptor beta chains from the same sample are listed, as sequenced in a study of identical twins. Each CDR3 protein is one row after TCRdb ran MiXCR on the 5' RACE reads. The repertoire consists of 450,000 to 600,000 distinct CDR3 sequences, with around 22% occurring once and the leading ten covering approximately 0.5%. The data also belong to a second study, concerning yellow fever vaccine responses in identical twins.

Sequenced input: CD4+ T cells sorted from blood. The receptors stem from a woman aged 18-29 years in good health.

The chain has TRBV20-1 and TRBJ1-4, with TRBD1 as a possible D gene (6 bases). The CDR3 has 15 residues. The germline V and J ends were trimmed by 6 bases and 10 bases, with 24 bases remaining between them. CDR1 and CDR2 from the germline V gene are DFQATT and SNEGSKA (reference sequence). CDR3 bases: TGCAGTGCCCCCGCGGTCGGGGGGGCTGGAGGAAAACTGTTTTTT. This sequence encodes CSAPAVGGAGGKLFF.

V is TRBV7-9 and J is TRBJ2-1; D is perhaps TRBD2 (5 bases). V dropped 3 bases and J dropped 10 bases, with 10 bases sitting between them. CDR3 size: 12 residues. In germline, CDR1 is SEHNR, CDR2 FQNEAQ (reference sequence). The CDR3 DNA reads TGTGCCAGCAGCTTTACGGGAAGGGAGCAGTTCTTC. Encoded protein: CASSFTGREQFF.

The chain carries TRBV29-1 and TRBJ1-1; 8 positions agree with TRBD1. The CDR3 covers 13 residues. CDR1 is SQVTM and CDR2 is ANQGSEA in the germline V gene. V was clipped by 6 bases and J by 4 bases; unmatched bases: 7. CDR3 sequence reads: CSVTGGWGTEAFF. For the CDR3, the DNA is TGCAGCGTAACAGGGGGTTGGGGCACTGAAGCTTTCTTT.

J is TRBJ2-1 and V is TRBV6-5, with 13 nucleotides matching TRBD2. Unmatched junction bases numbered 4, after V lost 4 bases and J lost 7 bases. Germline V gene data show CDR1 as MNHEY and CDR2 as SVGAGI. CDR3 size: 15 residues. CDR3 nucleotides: TGTGCCAGCAGTTCCGGGACTAGCGGGGTAAATGAGCAGTTCTTC. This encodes CASSSGTSGVNEQFF.

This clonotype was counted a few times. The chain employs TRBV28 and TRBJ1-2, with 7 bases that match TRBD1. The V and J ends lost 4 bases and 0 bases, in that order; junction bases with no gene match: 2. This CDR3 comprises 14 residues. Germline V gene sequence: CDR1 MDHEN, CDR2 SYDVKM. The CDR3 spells CASSSGTANYGYTF. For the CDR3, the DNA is TGTGCCAGCAGTTCCGGGACAGCTAACTATGGCTACACCTTC.

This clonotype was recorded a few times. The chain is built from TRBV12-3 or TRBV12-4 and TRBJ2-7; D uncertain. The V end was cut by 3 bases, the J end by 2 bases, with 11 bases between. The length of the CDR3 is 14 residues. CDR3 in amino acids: CASSFRVEAYEQYF. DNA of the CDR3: TGTGCCAGCAGTTTTAGGGTCGAGGCCTACGAGCAGTACTTC.

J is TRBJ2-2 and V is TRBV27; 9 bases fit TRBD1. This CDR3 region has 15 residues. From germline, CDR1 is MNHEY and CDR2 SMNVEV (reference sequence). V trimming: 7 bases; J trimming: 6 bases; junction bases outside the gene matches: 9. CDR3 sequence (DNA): TGTGCCAGCAAATCCGGGACAGGGTTCCCCGGGGAGCTGTTTTTT. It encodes CASKSGTGFPGELFF.

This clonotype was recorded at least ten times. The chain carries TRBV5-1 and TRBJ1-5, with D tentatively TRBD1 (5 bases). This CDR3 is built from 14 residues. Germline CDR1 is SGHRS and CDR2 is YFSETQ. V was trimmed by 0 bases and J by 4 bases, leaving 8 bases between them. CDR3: CASSLDGANQPQHF. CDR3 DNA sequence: TGCGCCAGCAGCTTGGATGGGGCAAATCAGCCCCAGCATTTT. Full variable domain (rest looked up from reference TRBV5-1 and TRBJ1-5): KAGVTQTPRYLIKTRGQQVTLSCSPISGHRSVSWYQQTPGQGLQFLFEYFSETQRNKGNFPGRFSGRQFSNSRSEMNVSTLELGDSALYLCASSLDGANQPQHFGDGTRLSIL.

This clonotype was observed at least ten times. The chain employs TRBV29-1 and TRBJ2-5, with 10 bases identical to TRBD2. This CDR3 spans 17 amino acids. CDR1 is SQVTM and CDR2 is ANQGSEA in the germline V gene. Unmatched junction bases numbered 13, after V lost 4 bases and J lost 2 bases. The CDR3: CSVAHRLAGRPQETQYF. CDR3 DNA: TGCAGCGTTGCCCACCGACTAGCGGGCCGACCTCAAGAGACCCAGTACTTC.

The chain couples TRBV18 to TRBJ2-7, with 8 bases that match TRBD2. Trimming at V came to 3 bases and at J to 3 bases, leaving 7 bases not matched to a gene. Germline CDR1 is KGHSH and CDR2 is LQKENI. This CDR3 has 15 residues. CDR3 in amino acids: CASSPPGLGIYEQYF. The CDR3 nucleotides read TGTGCCAGCTCACCTCCGGGACTAGGTATCTACGAGCAGTACTTC.

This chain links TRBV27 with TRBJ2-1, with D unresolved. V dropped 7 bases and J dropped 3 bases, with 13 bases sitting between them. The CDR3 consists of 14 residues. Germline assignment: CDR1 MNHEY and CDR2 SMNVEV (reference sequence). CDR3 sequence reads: CASTTPPNYNEQFF. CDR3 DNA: TGTGCCAGCACGACCCCCCCAAACTACAATGAGCAGTTCTTC.

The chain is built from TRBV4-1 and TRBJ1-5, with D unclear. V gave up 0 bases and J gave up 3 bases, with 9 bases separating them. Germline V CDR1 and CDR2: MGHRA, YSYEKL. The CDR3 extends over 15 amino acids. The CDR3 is CASSQEWFSNQPQHF. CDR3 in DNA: TGCGCCAGCAGCCAAGAATGGTTTTCCAATCAGCCCCAGCATTTT.

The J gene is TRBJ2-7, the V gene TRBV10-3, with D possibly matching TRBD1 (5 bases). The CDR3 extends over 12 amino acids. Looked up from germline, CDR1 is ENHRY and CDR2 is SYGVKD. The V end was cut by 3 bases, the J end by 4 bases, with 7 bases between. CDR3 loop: CAISDRGYEQYF. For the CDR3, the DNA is TGTGCCATCAGTGATAGGGGTTACGAGCAGTACTTC.

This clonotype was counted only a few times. CDR3 residues: CASSSGGLMNTEAFF. The CDR3, as DNA: TGTGCCAGTAGTTCAGGGGGCTTAATGAACACTGAAGCTTTCTTT. The chain links TRBV19 to TRBJ1-1, with 8 bases lining up with TRBD1. The CDR3 has 15 amino acids. Germline V CDR1 and CDR2: LNHDA, SQIVND (reference sequence). Trimming at V came to 5 bases and at J to 0 bases, leaving 5 bases not matched to a gene.

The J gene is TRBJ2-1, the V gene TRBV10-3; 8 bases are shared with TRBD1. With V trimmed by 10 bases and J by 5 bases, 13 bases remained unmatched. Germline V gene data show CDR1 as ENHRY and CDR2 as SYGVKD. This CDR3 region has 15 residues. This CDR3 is CANQAGQGPHNEQFF. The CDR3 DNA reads TGTGCCAACCAAGCCGGACAGGGTCCCCACAATGAGCAGTTCTTC.